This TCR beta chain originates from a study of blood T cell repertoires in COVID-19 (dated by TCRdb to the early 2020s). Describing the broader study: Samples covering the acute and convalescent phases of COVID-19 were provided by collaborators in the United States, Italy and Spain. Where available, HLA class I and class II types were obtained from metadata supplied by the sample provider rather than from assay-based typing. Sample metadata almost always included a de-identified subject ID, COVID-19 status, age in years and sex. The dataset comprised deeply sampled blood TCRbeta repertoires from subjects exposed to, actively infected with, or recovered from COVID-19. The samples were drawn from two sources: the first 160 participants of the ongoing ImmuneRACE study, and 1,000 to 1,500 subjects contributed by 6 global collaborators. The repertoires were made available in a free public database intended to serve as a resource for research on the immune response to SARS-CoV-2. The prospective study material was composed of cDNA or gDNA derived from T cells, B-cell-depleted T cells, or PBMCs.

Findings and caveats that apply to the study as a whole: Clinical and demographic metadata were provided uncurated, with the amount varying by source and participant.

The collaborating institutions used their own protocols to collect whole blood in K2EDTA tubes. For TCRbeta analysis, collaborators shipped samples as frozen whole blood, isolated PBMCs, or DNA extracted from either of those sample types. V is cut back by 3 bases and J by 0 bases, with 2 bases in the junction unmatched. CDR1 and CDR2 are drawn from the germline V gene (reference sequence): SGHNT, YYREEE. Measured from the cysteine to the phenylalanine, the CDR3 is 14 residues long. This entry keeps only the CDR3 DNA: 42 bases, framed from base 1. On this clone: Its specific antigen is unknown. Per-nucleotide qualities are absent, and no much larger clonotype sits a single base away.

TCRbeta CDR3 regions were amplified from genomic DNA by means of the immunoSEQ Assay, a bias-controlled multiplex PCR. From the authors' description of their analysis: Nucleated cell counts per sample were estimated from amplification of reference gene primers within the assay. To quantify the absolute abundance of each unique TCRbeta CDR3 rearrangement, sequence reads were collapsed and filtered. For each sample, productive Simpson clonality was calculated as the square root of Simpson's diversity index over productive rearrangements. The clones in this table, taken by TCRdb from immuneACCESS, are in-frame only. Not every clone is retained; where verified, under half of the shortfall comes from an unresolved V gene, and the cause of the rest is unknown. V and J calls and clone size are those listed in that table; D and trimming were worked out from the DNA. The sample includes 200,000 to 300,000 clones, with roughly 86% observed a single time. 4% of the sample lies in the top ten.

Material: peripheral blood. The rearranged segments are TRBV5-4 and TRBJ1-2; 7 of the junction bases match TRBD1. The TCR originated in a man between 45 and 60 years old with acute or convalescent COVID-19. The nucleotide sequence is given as TGTGCCAGCAGCTACAGGGGTGCTAACTATGGCTACACCTTC. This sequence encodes CASSYRGANYGYTF.